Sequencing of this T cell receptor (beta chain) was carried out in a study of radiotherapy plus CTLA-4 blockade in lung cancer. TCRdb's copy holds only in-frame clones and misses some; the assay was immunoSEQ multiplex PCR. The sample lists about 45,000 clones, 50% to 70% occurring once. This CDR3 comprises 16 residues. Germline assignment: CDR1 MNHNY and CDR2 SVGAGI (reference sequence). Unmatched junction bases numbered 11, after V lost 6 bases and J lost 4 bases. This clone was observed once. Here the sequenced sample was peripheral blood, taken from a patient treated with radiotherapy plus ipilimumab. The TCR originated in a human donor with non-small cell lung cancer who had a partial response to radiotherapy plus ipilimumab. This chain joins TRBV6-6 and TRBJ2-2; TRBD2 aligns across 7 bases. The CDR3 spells CASRPGGGFGTGELFF. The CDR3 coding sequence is TGTGCCAGCAGACCTGGGGGAGGGTTCGGCACCGGGGAGCTGTTTTTT.